This record looks at one T cell receptor (beta chain) sequence and its context. Its matching antigen is unknown. Germline CDR1 and CDR2: SNHLY and FYNNEI. The CDR3 length is 14 residues. With 8 bases removed from V and 0 bases from J, the gap between germline ends came to 10 bases. These data originate in a study of T cell responses to AZD1222 COVID-19 vaccine. Libraries were prepared by immunoSEQ multiplex PCR; TCRdb keeps only in-frame clonotypes and omits some of them. The sample includes over 100,000 clones, about 88% of them seen just once. Findings of the study overall: Baseline serology detected seropositivity in only six AZD1222 recipients. There were mostly white British donors and more females than males, and clonal diversity was possibly underestimated.

This receptor was identified in an adult in good health. This chain connects TRBV2 to TRBJ2-2; D uncertain. This material consisted of peripheral blood, taken on day 0 of AZD1222 vaccination. The CDR3 sequence is CASRSAPNTGELFF. The CDR3 bases are TGTGCCAGCCGGAGCGCCCCGAACACCGGGGAGCTGTTTTTT. Combining the CDR3 with reference TRBV2 and TRBJ2-2 gives the whole variable domain EPEVTQTPSHQVTQMGQEVILRCVPISNHLYFYWYRQILGQKVEFLVSFYNNEISEKSEIFDDQFSVERPDGSNFTLKIRSTKLEDSAMYFCASRSAPNTGELFFGEGSRLTVL.